Below are 10 T cell receptor beta chains sequenced from a single sample in a study of human T cells and chemical hapten exposure. TCRdb itself ran the RACE reads through MiXCR, one entry per CDR3 protein. The sample includes around 300,000 distinct CDR3 sequences, approximately 6.3% of them seen just once. The time point denotes: patch test 1, 2 weeks after DPC sensitization. Noted treatment: therapeutic diphenylcyclopropenone sensitization with weekly scalp DPC. The sample in question was whole blood, obtained in connection with sensitization to the hapten diphenylcyclopropenone (DPC). Receptors originate from a woman aged 18-29 years with alopecia areata. Some clones in this sample may be carry-over from other donors' samples.

This clonotype came up many times. The chain carries TRBV4-3 and TRBJ1-1; D may be TRBD1 (5 bases). The CDR3 is 15 amino acids. The V gene lost 0 bases and the J gene lost 1 base, with 9 bases spanning the gap. The V gene's germline CDR1 is LGHNA and CDR2 YSLEER. Written as DNA, the CDR3 is TGCGCCAGCAGCCAAGAGTCACAGGCGAACACTGAAGCTTTCTTT. This gives the protein CASSQESQANTEAFF.

There are a few counts of this clonotype. The chain combines TRBV12-3 or TRBV12-4 with TRBJ2-1; D might be TRBD1 or TRBD2, each matching 5 bases. The CDR3 is 14 amino acids. The V end lost 6 bases, the J end lost 6 bases, and 15 bases lay between the germline ends. CDR3 nucleotides: TGTGCCAGCAGGACCGGGACCCCTACCAATGAGCAGTTCTTC. Residues: CASRTGTPTNEQFF.

Ten or more counts support this clonotype. This chain connects TRBV7-9 to TRBJ2-5; tentatively, D is TRBD1 or TRBD2 (5 bases each). Germline assignment: CDR1 SEHNR and CDR2 FQNEAQ (reference sequence). There are 14 residues in the CDR3. V shed 5 bases and J shed 3 bases, with 13 bases lying between them. The CDR3 bases are TGTGCCAGCAGCCAGGGACCACCAGAAGAGACCCAGTACTTC. As protein: CASSQGPPEETQYF.

This clonotype appeared many times. This chain uses TRBV11-2 with TRBJ2-1; no reliable D call. Trimming stripped 6 bases from V and 8 bases from J, with 17 bases between. Germline values: CDR1 SGHAT, CDR2 FQNNGV. The CDR3 totals 14 residues. CDR3 DNA: TGTGCCAGCAGGGCGACATGGCGGAACCATGAGCAGTTCTTC. It translates to CASRATWRNHEQFF.

The genes are TRBV29-1 and TRBJ2-7, with D uncertain. This CDR3 is built from 12 residues. CDR1 SQVTM and CDR2 ANQGSEA come from the germline V gene. V gave up 4 bases and J gave up 2 bases, with 9 bases separating them. CDR3 protein: CSVVGRTYEQYF. The CDR3 region has the DNA TGCAGCGTTGTAGGCAGAACCTACGAGCAGTACTTC.

This clonotype occurred a few times. This chain connects TRBV6-5 to TRBJ1-2; TRBD1 might be the D (5 bases). Trimming cost V 5 bases and J 3 bases, with 10 bases left between them. The CDR3 is 13 amino acids. From germline, CDR1 is MNHEY and CDR2 SVGAGI. CDR3 coding DNA: TGTGCCAGCAGTGCAAGACAGTACTATGGCTACACCTTC. Encoded protein: CASSARQYYGYTF.

This clonotype showed up many times. The chain combines TRBV12-3 or TRBV12-4 with TRBJ1-1; D remains unclear. This CDR3 is built from 14 residues. V lost 3 bases, J lost 4 bases, and 12 bases lay in between. CDR3 DNA sequence: TGTGCCAGCAGTTTGGGCAGGCAGACCACTGAAGCTTTCTTT. It yields the protein CASSLGRQTTEAFF.

The V call is TRBV6-1, the J call TRBJ2-6; D is ambiguous. Germline CDR1 reads MNHNS; CDR2 reads SASEGT. V was pared by 3 bases and J by 3 bases, with 9 bases between. The CDR3 length is 15 residues. In DNA, the CDR3 is TGTGCCAGCAGTGAGTGGGCGTATGGGGCCAACGTCCTGACTTTC. Protein: CASSEWAYGANVLTF.

This clonotype has just a few counts. The chain links TRBV20-1 to TRBJ1-2, with 7 bases aligning to TRBD1. Germline V lookup: CDR1 DFQATT, CDR2 SNEGSKA (reference sequence). Trimming took 5 bases from V and 6 from J; bases not matched to a gene: 12. There are 14 residues in the CDR3. CDR3 DNA sequence: TGCAGTGCTGGTCACGGGAGGGGGCCCGATGGCTACACCTTC. It yields the protein CSAGHGRGPDGYTF.

The chain links TRBV20-1 to TRBJ2-7; 10 positions match TRBD2. With V trimmed by 4 bases and J by 2 bases, 5 bases remained unmatched. This CDR3 has 14 residues. Looked up from germline, CDR1 is DFQATT and CDR2 is SNEGSKA (reference sequence). In DNA form, the CDR3 reads TGCAGTGCTAAAATAGCGGGGGGCACCTACGAGCAGTACTTC. It encodes CSAKIAGGTYEQYF.